Sequencing of this T cell receptor (beta chain) was carried out in a study of cytomegalovirus exposure and HLA in healthy donors. The study, taken as a whole, reports: Certain sequence variants were highly shared and formed a cluster, and this cluster was likely a sequencing artifact.

The PCR used 60 Vbeta and 13 Jbeta primers. Repertoires were generated with immunoSEQ multiplex PCR, while TCRdb's copy carries only in-frame clones and drops some. The repertoire consists of about 94,000 clones, with around 77% occurring once and the leading ten covering more than 3%. V gave up 7 bases and J gave up 7 bases; unmatched junction bases: 6. This CDR3 is 13 amino acids long. The germline gives CDR1 SEHNR, CDR2 FQNEAQ (reference sequence). As for this clone: Its antigen remains unknown.

The sample consisted of PBMCs. The chain combines TRBV7-9 with TRBJ1-4, with TRBD1 matching over 7 bases. The sequence was obtained from a young man in good health and CMV-seronegative. DNA of the CDR3: TGTGCCAGCACCGAGACAGGGTTTGAAAAACTGTTTTTT. Translated, it gives CASTETGFEKLFF.